A single sample is the source of the 19 T cell receptor beta chains below, sequenced in a study of blood T cell repertoires in COVID-19. Assay: immunoSEQ multiplex PCR; the TCRdb copy retains only in-frame clones and omits some. Of approximately 140,000 clones listed, 80% to 90% were seen once; the top ten hold under 3.5%. The sample consisted of peripheral blood. These receptors all come from a man between 65 and 80 years old with acute or convalescent COVID-19.

V and J are TRBV5-6 and TRBJ2-1, with 8 nucleotides matching TRBD1. J lost 4 bases, V lost 5 bases, and 8 bases had no gene match. The CDR3 totals 15 residues. The germline gives CDR1 SGHDT, CDR2 YYEEEE. The CDR3 loop is CASRLQGAGYNEQFF. The CDR3, as DNA: TGTGCCAGCAGGCTTCAGGGGGCCGGATACAATGAGCAGTTCTTC.

The V and J genes are TRBV6-5 and TRBJ2-1; 7 bases fit TRBD1. Germline V CDR1 and CDR2: MNHEY, SVGAGI. Trimming removed 2 bases from V and 12 bases from J; junction bases left unmatched: 7. This CDR3 has 13 residues. The CDR3: CASSYRDSFVQFF. The CDR3 nucleotides read TGTGCCAGCAGTTACAGGGACAGTTTTGTGCAGTTCTTC.

CDR3 bases: TGTGCCAGCAGTTACGCTGCGGGAGTAACAGATACGCAGTATTTT. Amino acid sequence: CASSYAAGVTDTQYF. The chain couples TRBV6-2 or TRBV6-3 to TRBJ2-3; 7 bases match TRBD2. Unmatched junction bases numbered 5, after V lost 2 bases and J lost 3 bases. CDR3 length equals 15 residues. Germline assignment: CDR1 MNHEY and CDR2 SVGEGT.

The chain couples TRBV18 to TRBJ2-5; a weak D match, TRBD2 (6 bases). From germline, CDR1 is KGHSH and CDR2 LQKENI. Deletions cut 2 bases from V and 5 bases from J, with 21 bases between. The CDR3 is 17 residues long. The CDR3 spells CASSPFAESAGGETQYF. CDR3 DNA sequence: TGTGCCAGCTCACCATTCGCGGAGAGCGCCGGAGGGGAGACCCAGTACTTC.

This chain joins TRBV14 and TRBJ1-2; D is ambiguous. The length of the CDR3 is 11 residues. CDR1 and CDR2 from the germline V gene are SGHDN and FVKESK. V was trimmed by 5 bases and J by 8 bases, leaving 9 bases between them. The CDR3 protein is CASSADMGYTF. CDR3 coding DNA: TGTGCCAGCAGCGCCGACATGGGCTACACCTTC.

The gene calls are TRBV4-1 and TRBJ1-3; D gene ambiguous. The CDR3 length is 16 residues. Per germline, CDR1 MGHRA and CDR2 YSYEKL. Trimming shortened V by 0 bases and J by 0 bases, and 9 bases separated the two germline ends. Written as DNA, the CDR3 is TGCGCCAGCAGCCAAGAATTGCGGCGCTCTGGAAACACCATATATTTT. Translation gives CASSQELRRSGNTIYF.

The rearrangement joins TRBV5-1 to TRBJ2-7; TRBD2 matches 7 bases. The trim removed 0 bases at V and 3 bases at J, leaving 6 bases unmatched. Germline V lookup: CDR1 SGHRS, CDR2 YFSETQ. The length of the CDR3 is 15 residues. The CDR3, as DNA: TGCGCCAGCAGCTTGGCCGGGACTACTATCTACGAGCAGTACTTC. It codes for CASSLAGTTIYEQYF.

The CDR3 protein is CASSSRTTNEKLFF. The CDR3 DNA is TGTGCCAGCAGTAGCAGGACAACTAATGAAAAACTGTTTTTT. The chain employs TRBV27 and TRBJ1-4; D call uncertain. Germline V gene data show CDR1 as MNHEY and CDR2 as SMNVEV (reference sequence). CDR3 length equals 14 residues. The germline V and J ends were trimmed by 5 bases and 0 bases, with 7 bases remaining between them.

The CDR3 loop is CASSQVPFYEQYF. The CDR3, as DNA: TGTGCCAGCAGCCAAGTCCCCTTCTACGAGCAGTACTTC. The genes are TRBV3-1 (or the pseudogene TRBV3-2) and TRBJ2-7; no reliable D call. The CDR3 consists of 13 residues. Trimming cost V 1 base and J 3 bases, with 7 bases left between them. Per the germline V gene, CDR1 is LGHDT and CDR2 is YNNKEL (reference sequence).

The chain joins TRBV5-1 to TRBJ1-2; 12 bases are shared with TRBD1. This CDR3 is built from 16 residues. Germline loops: CDR1 SGHRS, CDR2 YFSETQ. The V and J ends lost 4 bases and 2 bases, in that order; junction bases with no gene match: 6. Here the CDR3 reads CASSPGQGALNYGYTF. The CDR3 coding sequence is TGCGCCAGCAGCCCGGGACAGGGGGCGTTAAACTATGGCTACACCTTC.

The chain uses TRBV27 and TRBJ1-6, with a weak D call TRBD1 (6 bases). Germline V CDR1 and CDR2: MNHEY, SMNVEV (reference sequence). The CDR3 has 16 residues. The ends were cut back, 7 bases at V and 4 bases at J, with 17 bases in the middle. For the CDR3, the DNA is TGTGCCAGCACCCCCTCGGGGGGCCGGTATAATTCACCCCTCCACTTT. This sequence encodes CASTPSGGRYNSPLHF.

The rearrangement uses TRBV28 and TRBJ1-1; 7 bases are shared with TRBD1. The CDR3 length is 14 residues. V was pared by 5 bases and J by 6 bases, with 9 bases of the junction left unmatched. Germline loops: CDR1 MDHEN, CDR2 SYDVKM. The CDR3 sequence is CASSARDSFSEAFF. The CDR3 DNA sequence: TGTGCCAGCAGTGCCCGGGACAGTTTCTCTGAAGCTTTCTTT.

The rearrangement uses TRBV6-5 and TRBJ2-5; 9 positions match TRBD2. CDR1 and CDR2 from the germline V gene are MNHEY and SVGAGI. The junction had 7 bases not matched to a gene; V was cut back by 4 bases and J by 4 bases. The CDR3 extends over 15 amino acids. This CDR3 is CASSSLAGARETQYF. CDR3 sequence (DNA): TGTGCCAGCAGTTCGTTAGCGGGAGCCAGAGAGACCCAGTACTTC.

V usage is TRBV5-1 and J usage is TRBJ2-7; possible D gene TRBD1, 5 bases. CDR1 is SGHRS and CDR2 is YFSETQ in the germline V gene. V lost 0 bases to trimming and J lost 5 bases, with 12 bases between them. The CDR3 contains 14 residues. CDR3 bases: TGCGCCAGCAGCTTGGTGGCAGGGTTCGACGAGCAGTACTTC. Amino acids: CASSLVAGFDEQYF.

The rearrangement joins TRBV27 to TRBJ2-1; 7 positions match TRBD2. The CDR3 is made up of 18 amino acids. Per the germline V gene, CDR1 is MNHEY and CDR2 is SMNVEV (reference sequence). V gave up 4 bases and J gave up 4 bases; unmatched junction bases: 16. The CDR3 here is CASSSLPLPGGPYNEQFF. The CDR3 DNA reads TGTGCCAGCAGTTCCCTTCCCCTGCCGGGAGGCCCATACAATGAGCAGTTCTTC.

The chain recombines TRBV7-8 with TRBJ2-7, with 9 positions matching TRBD2. V shed 0 bases and J 6 bases; nucleotides not matched to a gene: 6. The CDR3 extends over 15 amino acids. Germline loops: CDR1 SGHVS, CDR2 FQNEAQ. The CDR3 reads CASSLAMREGAEQYF. CDR3 in DNA: TGTGCCAGCAGCTTAGCGATGCGGGAGGGAGCCGAGCAGTACTTC.

This clone has just one count. This chain joins TRBV7-3 and TRBJ2-5; TRBD1 agrees at 7 bases. CDR3 length: 14 amino acids. V shed 2 bases and J 1 base; nucleotides not matched to a gene: 1. The germline V gene has CDR1 SGHTA and CDR2 FQGTGA. The CDR3 DNA is TGTGCCAGCAGCTTATCAGGGGGCCAAGAGACCCAGTACTTC. Protein sequence: CASSLSGGQETQYF.

This clone showed up just a few times. This chain links TRBV6-6 with TRBJ1-1, with D unclear. Germline assignment: CDR1 MNHNY and CDR2 SVGAGI (reference sequence). V dropped 4 bases and J dropped 3 bases, with 9 bases sitting between them. The length of the CDR3 is 13 residues. CDR3 sequence: CASSSTGYTEAFF. In DNA, the CDR3 is TGTGCCAGCAGTTCCACGGGGTACACTGAAGCTTTCTTT.

This rearrangement joins TRBV7-2 to TRBJ2-1; 7 positions match TRBD2. The ends lost 3 bases at V and 4 bases at J; junction bases unmatched: 9. Germline V lookup: CDR1 SGHTA, CDR2 FQGNSA. The CDR3 covers 16 residues. As DNA, the CDR3 is TGTGCCAGCAGCTTTCCCCGGGCTAGCGGTTACAATGAGCAGTTCTTC. It yields the protein CASSFPRASGYNEQFF. The whole variable domain, remainder taken from reference TRBV7-2 and TRBJ2-1, is GAGVSQSPSNKVTEKGKDVELRCDPISGHTALYWYRQSLGQGLEFLIYFQGNSAPDKSGLPSDRFSAERTGGSVSTLTIQRTQQEDSAVYLCASSFPRASGYNEQFFGPGTRLTVL.